This TCR beta chain was captured in a study of T cells after yellow fever vaccination. Study conclusions and caveats: Among all clonotypes, a small share was observed in both CD4 and CD8 compartments. Most primary-vaccination clones reappeared after the booster (approximately 96% CD4, about 90% CD8). In FACS-sorted repertoires, abundant clonotypes from the bulk population could appear as contaminants.

With V trimmed by 3 bases and J by 7 bases, 9 bases remained unmatched. The CDR3 runs 15 residues. CDR1 is DFQATT, CDR2 SNEGSKA, per germline (reference sequence). Comments on this clonotype: Its antigen is as yet unknown.

MiXCR, run by TCRdb on the 5' RACE reads, gives a single entry per CDR3 protein. The sample holds nearly 550,000 distinct CDR3 sequences, around 21% seen once. This material consisted of PBMCs, taken 15 days after the yellow fever booster vaccination. This receptor was taken from a man aged 25-40 years who received the YFV17D yellow fever vaccine. This chain joins TRBV20-1 and TRBJ1-6; 7 positions match TRBD1. In DNA form, the CDR3 reads TGCAGTGCTAGGAGTGTGACAGGGAGAAATTCACCCCTCCACTTT. The encoded protein is CSARSVTGRNSPLHF.